Here is one TCR beta chain with its context. In the study's own analysis: Amplification of reference gene primers was used by the study to estimate nucleated cell counts. The method was immunoSEQ multiplex PCR; TCRdb's version includes in-frame clones alone and lacks a portion of them. V, J and clone size are those of that table, while D and trimming were read from the DNA. This sample has 55,000 to 75,000 clones, with about 80% found just once. The germline V gene has CDR1 SGHAT and CDR2 FQDESV (reference sequence). CDR3 length: 11 residues. V trimming: 4 bases; J trimming: 14 bases; junction bases outside the gene matches: 6. The data were taken from a study of blood T cell repertoires in COVID-19. Background on the study: Samples representing acute and convalescent COVID-19 were sourced from the United States, Italy and Spain. T cells, B-cell-depleted T cells, or PBMCs provided the cDNA or gDNA that served as material.

The material sequenced was peripheral blood. This receptor was obtained from a man older than 75 with active COVID-19. The J gene is TRBJ2-3, the V gene TRBV11-1; 7 bases line up with TRBD2. CDR3: CASSSSGRGYF. DNA of the CDR3: TGTGCCAGCAGCTCTAGCGGTAGGGGGTATTTT.